The 29 T cell receptor beta chains reported below all come from one sample, sequenced in a study of blood T cell repertoires in COVID-19. The method was immunoSEQ multiplex PCR; TCRdb's version includes in-frame clones alone and lacks a portion of them. The sample yields 12,000 or so clones, 65% to 80% seen once. Sequencing was done on a sample of peripheral blood. All receptors derive from a man in his fifties or sixties with COVID-19, enrolled during active disease.

This sequence joins TRBV29-1 and TRBJ1-2, with 8 positions matching TRBD1. J lost 5 bases, V lost 6 bases, and 5 bases had no gene match. Germline V lookup: CDR1 SQVTM, CDR2 ANQGSEA. The CDR3 consists of 12 residues. The CDR3 DNA is TGCAGCGTCGGGACAGGCTATTATGGCTACACCTTC. Translated, it gives CSVGTGYYGYTF.

The rearrangement links TRBV29-1 to TRBJ2-7; D gene uncertain. The CDR3 runs 14 residues. V was pared by 3 bases and J by 0 bases, with 12 bases between. Germline V gene data show CDR1 as SQVTM and CDR2 as ANQGSEA. The CDR3 reads CSVEGLFGSYEQYF. CDR3 coding DNA: TGCAGCGTTGAGGGCCTATTTGGCTCCTACGAGCAGTACTTC.

This clone occurred a few times. The V call is TRBV7-2, the J call TRBJ2-1, with 9 positions matching TRBD2. With V trimmed by 2 bases and J by 10 bases, 15 bases remained unmatched. CDR3 length: 17 amino acids. CDR1 is SGHTA, CDR2 FQGNSA, per germline. DNA of the CDR3: TGTGCCAGCAGCTTATGGCCTAGCGGGACCCCCCTTGGAGAGCAGTTCTTC. This encodes CASSLWPSGTPLGEQFF. The full variable domain, with the rest looked up from reference TRBV7-2 and TRBJ2-1, is GAGVSQSPSNKVTEKGKDVELRCDPISGHTALYWYRQSLGQGLEFLIYFQGNSAPDKSGLPSDRFSAERTGGSVSTLTIQRTQQEDSAVYLCASSLWPSGTPLGEQFFGPGTRLTVL.

The chain employs TRBV7-9 and TRBJ1-1, with 12 positions matching TRBD1. V was clipped by 4 bases and J by 4 bases; unmatched bases: 4. This CDR3 has 15 residues. The germline gives CDR1 SEHNR, CDR2 FQNEAQ (reference sequence). CDR3 sequence: CASSWDRGLGTEAFF. CDR3 DNA sequence: TGTGCCAGCAGCTGGGACAGGGGGCTCGGCACTGAAGCTTTCTTT.

The rearrangement links TRBV10-3 to TRBJ1-6; 10 positions agree with TRBD1. Germline V gene lookup returns CDR1 ENHRY and CDR2 SYGVKD. The CDR3 extends over 16 amino acids. J gave up 6 bases and V 0 bases, and 2 bases lay outside the gene matches. The CDR3 loop is CAISESGTGANSPLHF. The CDR3, as DNA: TGTGCCATCAGTGAGTCAGGGACAGGGGCTAATTCACCCCTCCACTTT.

The chain couples TRBV19 to TRBJ2-5, with TRBD2 matching over 8 bases. The V gene's germline CDR1 is LNHDA and CDR2 SQIVND (reference sequence). This CDR3 spans 15 amino acids. Trimming took 4 bases from V and 7 from J; bases not matched to a gene: 11. CDR3 in DNA: TGTGCCAGTAGTACCGACTTCAGGGCGGGGGGGACCCAGTACTTC. It is translated as CASSTDFRAGGTQYF.

This chain joins TRBV15 and TRBJ2-7, with 9 bases aligning to TRBD2. J lost 0 bases, V lost 5 bases, and 5 bases had no gene match. The CDR3 runs 15 residues. Germline CDR1 LNHNV, CDR2 YYDKDF (reference sequence). CDR3 amino acids: CATSALAGFSYEQYV. The CDR3 DNA follows: TGTGCCACCAGCGCCCTAGCGGGGTTCTCCTACGAGCAGTACGTC.

The chain is built from TRBV7-2 and TRBJ1-4; maybe TRBD1 (5 bases). In germline, CDR1 is SGHTA, CDR2 FQGNSA. The CDR3 has 15 residues. The germline V and J ends were trimmed by 1 base and 11 bases, with 17 bases remaining between them. The CDR3 DNA is TGTGCCAGCAGCTTAGTAGAGGCAGGGAAGAGGAAACTGTTTTTT. Protein: CASSLVEAGKRKLFF.

The chain employs TRBV5-1 and TRBJ2-5; 8 bases are shared with TRBD1. The V gene end was trimmed by 0 bases and the J gene end by 4 bases; junction bases not matched to a gene: 14. The CDR3 contains 18 residues. From germline, CDR1 is SGHRS and CDR2 YFSETQ. This chain's CDR3 is CASSLALTGVATRETQYF. The CDR3 coding sequence is TGCGCCAGCAGCTTGGCTCTGACAGGGGTAGCCACAAGAGAGACCCAGTACTTC.

V usage is TRBV7-3 and J usage is TRBJ1-1; no firm D call. V was shortened by 4 bases and J by 9 bases, with 15 bases between the two germline ends. The germline V gene has CDR1 SGHTA and CDR2 FQGTGA. The CDR3 consists of 13 residues. CDR3 bases: TGTGCCAGCAGCTCCCAAAGCTCAGGTAAAGCTTTCTTT. Residues: CASSSQSSGKAFF.

The J gene is TRBJ1-2, the V gene TRBV7-2; 10 bases agree with TRBD1. CDR1 is SGHTA, CDR2 FQGNSA, per germline. V dropped 5 bases and J dropped 6; count of bases not matched to a gene: 9. CDR3 size: 15 residues. The CDR3 DNA reads TGTGCCAGCAGCGTATCCGGGACAGGGGATAATGGCTACACCTTC. Its translation is CASSVSGTGDNGYTF. Complete variable domain (other parts from reference TRBV7-2 and TRBJ1-2): GAGVSQSPSNKVTEKGKDVELRCDPISGHTALYWYRQSLGQGLEFLIYFQGNSAPDKSGLPSDRFSAERTGGSVSTLTIQRTQQEDSAVYLCASSVSGTGDNGYTFGSGTRLTVV.

The chain carries TRBV24-1 and TRBJ2-1, with D possibly being TRBD2 (5 bases). The CDR3 has 13 amino acids. V was shortened by 7 bases and J by 1 base, with 7 bases between the two germline ends. Germline V CDR1 and CDR2: KGHDR, SFDVKD. CDR3 residues: CATSRESYNEQFF. For the CDR3, the DNA is TGTGCCACCAGCCGGGAATCCTACAATGAGCAGTTCTTC.

This clone occurred once. The chain joins TRBV5-6 to TRBJ1-5; D is perhaps TRBD1 (5 bases). CDR1 is SGHDT, CDR2 YYEEEE, per germline. This CDR3 is 14 amino acids long. V lost 0 bases, J lost 9 bases, and 13 bases lay in between. CDR3 bases: TGTGCCAGCAGCTTGGAGGGAGGGGAACGGCCCCAGCATTTT. Amino acids: CASSLEGGERPQHF.

This clone is classed as medium-sized. The rearrangement uses TRBV7-2 and TRBJ1-1, with D maybe TRBD1 (6 bases). Trimming took 3 bases from V and 1 from J, leaving 6 bases between them. This CDR3 has 13 amino acids. Per germline, CDR1 SGHTA and CDR2 FQGNSA. CDR3 amino acids: CASSLDRNTEAFF. In nucleotides, the CDR3 is TGTGCCAGCAGCTTGGACAGGAACACTGAAGCTTTCTTT.

This clone was detected a few times. This rearrangement joins TRBV11-2 to TRBJ1-1, with 7 bases aligning to TRBD1. The CDR3 has 14 residues. Germline CDR1 SGHAT, CDR2 FQNNGV. V gave up 4 bases and J gave up 1 base; unmatched junction bases: 3. The CDR3 sequence: CASSWGDRNTEAFF. For the CDR3, the DNA is TGTGCCAGCAGCTGGGGGGACAGGAACACTGAAGCTTTCTTT.

This sequence joins TRBV10-1 and TRBJ1-2, with D hard to call. Trimming took 7 bases from V and 6 from J, leaving 18 bases between them. The CDR3 is 14 residues long. Germline CDR1 and CDR2: WNHNN and SYGVQD (reference sequence). The CDR3 nucleotides are TGCGCCAGCAACCCCGGCGCACTTCGGGATGGCTACACCTTC. Protein product: CASNPGALRDGYTF.

The V call is TRBV28, the J call TRBJ1-2; TRBD1 matches at 8 bases. The junction had 12 bases not matched to a gene; V was cut back by 6 bases and J by 3 bases. The V gene's germline CDR1 is MDHEN and CDR2 SYDVKM. The CDR3 has 16 residues. CDR3 bases: TGTGCCAGCAGCACCGAAAGGGACAGGACTCACTATGGCTACACCTTC. Its translation: CASSTERDRTHYGYTF.

This chain connects TRBV18 to TRBJ2-4, with D possibly being TRBD1 (5 bases). V dropped 6 bases and J dropped 8 bases, with 17 bases sitting between them. The CDR3 runs to 14 residues. Germline loops: CDR1 KGHSH, CDR2 LQKENI. The CDR3 sequence is CASSPPTGRDIQYF. The CDR3 region has the DNA TGTGCCAGCTCGCCCCCTACCGGCAGGGACATTCAGTACTTC.

V is TRBV5-6 and J is TRBJ2-7; 10 bases align to TRBD1. Germline-derived CDR1 and CDR2 are SGHDT and YYEEEE. The trim removed 1 base at V and 2 bases at J, leaving 6 bases unmatched. CDR3 size: 16 residues. The CDR3 DNA reads as TGTGCCAGCAGCTTGATCGGGACAGGGGAGCCCTACGAGCAGTACGTC. Translation gives CASSLIGTGEPYEQYV.

The chain carries TRBV7-3 and TRBJ2-2, with 9 nucleotides matching TRBD2. The ends lost 5 bases at V and 6 bases at J; junction bases unmatched: 7. Germline CDR1 and CDR2: SGHTA and FQGTGA. This CDR3 has 15 amino acids. CDR3 protein: CASSPGGGRAGELFF. The DNA for the CDR3 is TGTGCCAGCAGCCCCGGGGGCGGGAGGGCCGGGGAGCTGTTTTTT.

The chain couples TRBV7-8 to TRBJ2-7; 7 bases line up with TRBD1. J was trimmed by 2 bases and V by 5 bases; bases with no gene match: 6. Germline CDR1 and CDR2: SGHVS and FQNEAQ. The length of the CDR3 is 14 residues. Written as DNA, the CDR3 is TGTGCCAGCAGCGACGGGACAGCAACCTACGAGCAGTACGTC. It encodes CASSDGTATYEQYV.

As to this clone: Germline is not matched at one junction end, which may reflect a read error. The V call is TRBV7-7, the J call TRBJ2-2; the match to TRBD2 covers 11 bases. The length of the CDR3 is 19 residues. Looked up from germline, CDR1 is SSHAT and CDR2 is FNYEAQ (reference sequence). The chain's CDR3 is CASSSRLAGPLTNTGELFF. Here the CDR3 DNA reads TGTGCTAGCAGCTCCAGACTAGCGGGACCACTAACCAACACCGGGGAGCTGTTTTTT.

This chain uses TRBV6-1 with TRBJ2-1; the D gene is possibly TRBD1 (5 bases). The CDR3 runs 16 residues. Germline CDR1 reads MNHNS; CDR2 reads SASEGT. V was trimmed by 1 base and J by 2 bases, leaving 12 bases between them. The CDR3 is CASSEVSVTAYNEQFF. For the CDR3, the DNA is TGTGCCAGCAGTGAAGTGTCCGTGACAGCCTACAATGAGCAGTTCTTC.

Only a few counts were recorded for this clone. The V call is TRBV3-1 (or the pseudogene TRBV3-2), the J call TRBJ2-4, with a possible D match to TRBD2 (7 bases). From germline, CDR1 is LGHDT and CDR2 YNNKEL (reference sequence). This CDR3 region has 17 residues. Trimming stripped 5 bases from V and 1 base from J, with 18 bases between. The CDR3 DNA sequence: TGTGCCAGCAGCACCCACCCGGGGGGCCTGGCCAAAAACATTCAGTACTTC. Its translation: CASSTHPGGLAKNIQYF.

The V gene is TRBV7-2, the J gene TRBJ1-5; D remains ambiguous. Trimming took off 3 bases at V and 0 bases at J, with 12 bases between the two ends. The germline V gene has CDR1 SGHTA and CDR2 FQGNSA. The CDR3 is made up of 16 amino acids. The CDR3 here is CASSFQSSGSNQPQHF. The CDR3 DNA is TGTGCCAGCAGCTTCCAAAGTTCCGGTAGCAATCAGCCCCAGCATTTT.

The chain is built from TRBV27 and TRBJ2-7; possibly TRBD1 for D (6 bases). Per germline, CDR1 MNHEY and CDR2 SMNVEV (reference sequence). The V end lost 6 bases, the J end lost 5 bases, and 14 bases lay between the germline ends. The CDR3 has 13 residues. CDR3 sequence: CASRYREGDEQYF. CDR3 in DNA: TGTGCCAGCAGGTACAGGGAAGGGGACGAGCAGTACTTC.

This sequence joins TRBV5-1 and TRBJ2-7; 8 bases align to TRBD2. Trimming at V came to 4 bases and at J to 0 bases, leaving 3 bases not matched to a gene. Germline loops: CDR1 SGHRS, CDR2 YFSETQ. The CDR3 contains 14 residues. As DNA, the CDR3 is TGCGCCAGCAGCCCGGGACTAGTCTCCTACGAGCAGTACTTC. Protein sequence: CASSPGLVSYEQYF.

The chain recombines TRBV4-3 with TRBJ1-4; D not resolved. Germline-derived CDR1 and CDR2 are LGHNA and YSLEER. This CDR3 contains 16 residues. Trimming stripped 1 base from V and 0 bases from J, with 9 bases between. The CDR3 DNA reads TGCGCCAGCAGCCAAGGCGCGTCCGCAACTAATGAAAAACTGTTTTTT. Its translation is CASSQGASATNEKLFF.

The chain joins TRBV7-2 to TRBJ2-7, with TRBD2 matching over 9 bases. The CDR3 loop spans 13 amino acids. Looked up from germline, CDR1 is SGHTA and CDR2 is FQGNSA. The CDR3 loop reads CASSLGGTSNLWV. The CDR3 DNA follows: TGTGCCAGCAGCTTAGGAGGGACTAGCAACCTCTGGGTC.